Listed here are 21 T cell receptor beta chains from one sample, sequenced in a study of T-cell reconstitution after alpha-beta-depleted transplantation in children. The TCRbeta library was prepared with unique molecular identifiers. TCRdb used MiXCR to reprocess the PCR reads, holding one entry per CDR3 protein. The sample holds approximately 110,000 distinct CDR3 sequences, around 23% seen once. The specimen comprised PBMCs, mostly from graft donor cells, sampled 180 days after TCRalphabeta/CD19-depleted stem cell transplant. The receptors were gathered from a male patient aged 2-15 years who had a stem cell transplant for chronic granulomatous disease, so the T cells may come from the graft donor.

Here the CDR3 DNA reads TGCAGCGTTGATCCAGGGGCAGCCGAGTTCTTC. Protein product: CSVDPGAAEFF. J is TRBJ2-1 and V is TRBV29-1; D perhaps matches TRBD1 (6 bases). V lost 3 bases, J lost 14 bases, and 14 bases lay in between. This CDR3 has 11 residues. Germline values: CDR1 SQVTM, CDR2 ANQGSEA.

This clonotype was counted a few times. This chain connects TRBV5-1 to TRBJ2-5, with no clear D. CDR3 size: 14 residues. The V gene lost 0 bases and the J gene lost 1 base, with 7 bases spanning the gap. The germline gives CDR1 SGHRS, CDR2 YFSETQ. CDR3 DNA sequence: TGCGCCAGCAGCTTGGACAGTCGCCAAGAGACCCAGTACTTC. Its translation: CASSLDSRQETQYF.

The chain joins TRBV18 to TRBJ2-2, with 12 positions matching TRBD2. The junction had 8 bases not matched to a gene; V was cut back by 3 bases and J by 0 bases. This CDR3 comprises 19 residues. Germline CDR1 is KGHSH and CDR2 is LQKENI. The CDR3 nucleotides read TGTGCCAGCTCACCTAGACTAGCGGGGGCCACTGCGAACACCGGGGAGCTGTTTTTT. Its translation is CASSPRLAGATANTGELFF.

This clonotype has a count of ten or more. The V gene is TRBV5-1, the J gene TRBJ2-5, with 7 bases lining up with TRBD1. The CDR3 length is 14 residues. The J segment lost 4 bases and the V segment lost 4 bases, leaving 7 bases of the junction unmatched. Germline V gene lookup returns CDR1 SGHRS and CDR2 YFSETQ. The CDR3 DNA reads TGCGCCAGCAGCCCAGGACAGGCCGGAGAGACCCAGTACTTC. Translating gives CASSPGQAGETQYF.

The rearrangement uses TRBV13 and TRBJ2-7; TRBD1 or TRBD2 may be the D gene (5 bases each). The V gene lost 5 bases and the J gene lost 3 bases, with 11 bases spanning the gap. The CDR3 consists of 13 residues. Germline lookup yields CDR1 PRHDT and CDR2 FYEKMQ (reference sequence). The CDR3 DNA sequence: TGTGCCAGCAGCCTGGGACCGCTCTACGAGCAGTACTTC. Encoded protein: CASSLGPLYEQYF.

CDR3 bases: TGTGCCTGGAGCCTACGGGGAGGGAGACGGGAAGGCTGGCAGTTCTTC. Amino acid sequence: CAWSLRGGRREGWQFF. This chain uses TRBV30 with TRBJ2-1; TRBD2 matches at 7 bases. The germline V gene encodes CDR1 GTSNPN and CDR2 SVGIG (reference sequence). The CDR3 consists of 16 residues. Germline trimming cut 3 bases from V and 12 bases from J; bases unmatched to any gene: 20.

The table lists this clonotype with many counts. The chain has TRBV5-1 and TRBJ2-3; no reliable D call. CDR3 length: 15 amino acids. Germline assignment: CDR1 SGHRS and CDR2 YFSETQ. Between the trimmed V and J ends, which lost 3 bases and 0 bases, there was a span of 11 bases. The CDR3 region has the DNA TGCGCCAGCAGCTCTCAGGCCCCTAGCACAGATACGCAGTATTTT. The encoded protein is CASSSQAPSTDTQYF.

This clonotype has at least ten counts. The chain combines TRBV7-2 with TRBJ2-5; D may be TRBD1 or TRBD2 (6 bases each). V lost 8 bases and J lost 2, with 12 bases in between. From germline, CDR1 is SGHTA and CDR2 FQGNSA. CDR3 size: 13 residues. The CDR3 coding sequence is TGTGCCAGCCGTCGGAGGGGGCAAGAGACCCAGTACTTC. It yields the protein CASRRRGQETQYF. The full variable domain, completed using reference TRBV7-2 and TRBJ2-5, is GAGVSQSPSNKVTEKGKDVELRCDPISGHTALYWYRQSLGQGLEFLIYFQGNSAPDKSGLPSDRFSAERTGGSVSTLTIQRTQQEDSAVYLCASRRRGQETQYFGPGTRLLVL.

The rearrangement joins TRBV9 to TRBJ2-3; 8 bases fit TRBD2. Germline CDR1 SGDLS, CDR2 YYNGEE. The trim removed 0 bases at V and 0 bases at J, leaving 6 bases unmatched. This CDR3 comprises 17 residues. This CDR3 reads CASSVVAGGPSTDTQYF. DNA for the CDR3: TGTGCCAGCAGCGTAGTGGCGGGGGGACCTAGCACAGATACGCAGTATTTT.

V gene TRBV5-1 combines with J gene TRBJ2-1; D might be TRBD2 (6 bases). V shed 2 bases and J shed 0 bases, with 12 bases lying between them. Germline V gene data show CDR1 as SGHRS and CDR2 as YFSETQ. CDR3 length: 16 amino acids. The DNA for the CDR3 is TGCGCCAGCAGCTTACGGGAGCTCGGCTCCTACAATGAGCAGTTCTTC. Translated: CASSLRELGSYNEQFF.

This clonotype was counted many times. This rearrangement joins TRBV20-1 to TRBJ2-1, with 9 bases identical to TRBD2. V was clipped by 2 bases and J by 10 bases; unmatched bases: 12. Germline V CDR1 and CDR2: DFQATT, SNEGSKA (reference sequence). The CDR3 is 15 residues long. The CDR3 region has the DNA TGCAGTGCTAGAATTGGCGGGGGGGCCGTCCGGGAGCAGTTCTTC. This translates into CSARIGGGAVREQFF.

This clonotype was picked up many times. The CDR3 nucleotides are TGTGCCAGCAGTTACTCGAATGGCCAAGAGACCCAGTACTTC. Amino acid sequence: CASSYSNGQETQYF. The V and J genes are TRBV6-5 and TRBJ2-5; D unclear. From germline, CDR1 is MNHEY and CDR2 SVGAGI. The CDR3 extends over 14 amino acids. The V gene lost 0 bases and the J gene lost 1 base, with 6 bases spanning the gap.

The V and J genes are TRBV20-1 and TRBJ2-3, with D maybe TRBD1 (5 bases). The germline V gene encodes CDR1 DFQATT and CDR2 SNEGSKA (reference sequence). The CDR3 length is 13 residues. The ends were cut back, 6 bases at V and 0 bases at J, with 10 bases in the middle. This CDR3 is CSADKTSTDTQYF. The CDR3, as DNA: TGCAGTGCGGACAAAACTAGCACAGATACGCAGTATTTT.

There are a few counts of this clonotype. The chain has TRBV10-1 and TRBJ2-5; 7 bases are shared with TRBD2. This CDR3 has 14 amino acids. Trimming took 3 bases from V and 5 from J; bases not matched to a gene: 6. CDR1 WNHNN and CDR2 SYGVQD come from the germline V gene (reference sequence). The CDR3 spells CASSDGRLEETQYF. The CDR3 DNA reads as TGCGCCAGCAGTGACGGGAGGCTCGAGGAGACCCAGTACTTC.

This sequence joins TRBV6-7 and TRBJ2-7, with D hard to call. TRBV6-7 is an ORF, with its function uncertain. The CDR3 is 10 amino acids. The V gene lost 7 bases and the J gene lost 7 bases, with 8 bases spanning the gap. CDR3 loop: CASTGGEQYF. The DNA for the CDR3 is TGTGCCAGCACAGGTGGAGAGCAGTACTTC.

The V call is TRBV9, the J call TRBJ2-1; 8 nucleotides agree with TRBD1. The V and J ends lost 0 bases and 5 bases, in that order; junction bases with no gene match: 4. Germline V CDR1 and CDR2: SGDLS, YYNGEE. CDR3 length equals 15 residues. DNA of the CDR3: TGTGCCAGCAGCGTAGTCGGGACAGGTAACAATGAGCAGTTCTTC. This sequence encodes CASSVVGTGNNEQFF.

This clonotype was seen a single time. J is TRBJ2-7 and V is TRBV4-1, with D tentatively TRBD1 (5 bases). This CDR3 is built from 16 residues. Per germline, CDR1 MGHRA and CDR2 YSYEKL. V lost 4 bases and J lost 1, with 17 bases in between. Here the CDR3 DNA reads TGCGCCAGCAGCCGGCCAGGGTACAGGTCGTCCTACGAGCAGTACTTC. It codes for CASSRPGYRSSYEQYF.

The chain recombines TRBV7-3 with TRBJ2-3; the D is unclear. The CDR3 has 13 amino acids. V lost 5 bases to trimming and J lost 6 bases, with 12 bases between them. Germline-derived CDR1 and CDR2 are SGHTA and FQGTGA. The CDR3 spells CASSGRALDTQYF. The CDR3 DNA reads as TGTGCCAGCAGCGGACGGGCTCTGGATACGCAGTATTTT.

This clonotype was seen only a few times. The chain employs TRBV12-3 or TRBV12-4 and TRBJ2-5; possibly TRBD2 for D (6 bases). The ends were cut back, 4 bases at V and 1 base at J, with 10 bases in the middle. The CDR3 is 14 residues long. The CDR3 DNA reads as TGTGCCAGCAGTTCCCGGGGGACCCAAGAGACCCAGTACTTC. Its translation: CASSSRGTQETQYF.

This clonotype was counted a few times. This chain links TRBV12-3 or TRBV12-4 with TRBJ2-2; TRBD1 might be the D (5 bases). V was trimmed by 6 bases and J by 5 bases, leaving 19 bases between them. The length of the CDR3 is 16 residues. CDR3 nucleotide sequence: TGTGCCAGCAGGGCCAGGGTCCGGGTGAAGACCGGGGAGCTGTTTTTT. Amino acid sequence: CASRARVRVKTGELFF.

The chain uses TRBV2 and TRBJ2-1; 14 bases line up with TRBD2. The V gene's germline CDR1 is SNHLY and CDR2 FYNNEI. V was pared by 8 bases and J by 0 bases, with 9 bases of the junction left unmatched. The CDR3 totals 18 residues. DNA of the CDR3: TGTGCCAGCTGGGGACTAGCGGGAGAGGGTGGCTCCTACAATGAGCAGTTCTTC. This codes for CASWGLAGEGGSYNEQFF.